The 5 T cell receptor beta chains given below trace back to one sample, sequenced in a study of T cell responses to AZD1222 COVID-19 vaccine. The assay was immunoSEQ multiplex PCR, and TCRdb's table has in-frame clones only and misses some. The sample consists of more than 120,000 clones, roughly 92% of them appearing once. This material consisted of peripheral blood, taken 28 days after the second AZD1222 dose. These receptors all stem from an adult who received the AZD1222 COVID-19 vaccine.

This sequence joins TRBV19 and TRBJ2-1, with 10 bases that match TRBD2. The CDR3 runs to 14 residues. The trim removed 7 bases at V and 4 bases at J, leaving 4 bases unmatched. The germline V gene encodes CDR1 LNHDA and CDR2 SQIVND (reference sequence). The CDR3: CASKREGPYNEQFF. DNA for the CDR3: TGTGCCAGTAAGCGGGAGGGCCCATACAATGAGCAGTTCTTC.

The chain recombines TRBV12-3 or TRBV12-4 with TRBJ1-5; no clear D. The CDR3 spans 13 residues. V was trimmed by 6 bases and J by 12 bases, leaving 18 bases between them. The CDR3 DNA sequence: TGTGCCAGCAGCGCCCCCGTCGGCGCGAGCCAGCATTTT. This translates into CASSAPVGASQHF.

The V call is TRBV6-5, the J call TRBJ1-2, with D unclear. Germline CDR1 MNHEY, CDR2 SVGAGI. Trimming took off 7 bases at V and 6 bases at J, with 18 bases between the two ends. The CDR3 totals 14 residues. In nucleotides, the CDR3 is TGTGCCAGCAAGTATATAGGGCAGTCAGATGGCTACACCTTC. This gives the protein CASKYIGQSDGYTF.

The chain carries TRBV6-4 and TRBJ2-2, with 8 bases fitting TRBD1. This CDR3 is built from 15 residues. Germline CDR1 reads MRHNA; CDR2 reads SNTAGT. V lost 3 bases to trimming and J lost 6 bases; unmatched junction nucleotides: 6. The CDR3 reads CASSERTGFSGELFF. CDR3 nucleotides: TGTGCCAGCAGTGAACGGACAGGGTTTTCCGGGGAGCTGTTTTTT.

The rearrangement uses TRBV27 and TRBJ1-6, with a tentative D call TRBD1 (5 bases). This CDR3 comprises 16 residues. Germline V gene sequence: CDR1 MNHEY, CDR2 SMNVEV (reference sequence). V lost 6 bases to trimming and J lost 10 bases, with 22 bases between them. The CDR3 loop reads CASSRSFAPGHSPLHF. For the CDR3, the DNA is TGTGCCAGCAGCCGATCCTTCGCCCCAGGGCACTCACCCCTCCACTTT.